There are many counts of the clone carrying this T cell receptor (beta chain). As yet, its antigen is unknown. The junction had 8 bases not matched to a gene; V was cut back by 4 bases and J by 7 bases. CDR1 and CDR2 (germline): SGHNT, YYREEE (reference sequence). This CDR3 has 15 amino acids. This sample was taken from a study of shared clonotypes between healthy human individuals. General study findings and limits: Generation of non-shared clonotypes was less probable than generation of clonotypes shared by all four donors. Naive subsets generally had larger estimated richness than memory subsets. A few donors had roughly 5% of their naive CD4 clonotypes in common.

Naive CD45RA+ and memory CD45RA-negative subsets were split from CD4+ cells. Sequencing used immunoSEQ multiplex PCR; TCRdb keeps in-frame clones, though not all of them. The table lists about 1.1 million clones, roughly 80% of them singletons. What was sequenced was memory CD4+ T cells from PBMCs. Regarding subset: CD45RA-negative fraction. The clonotype originates from a man aged 18-30 years in good health. Some clones in this sample may be carry-over from other donors' samples. The chain is built from TRBV5-4 and TRBJ1-4, with 9 bases fitting TRBD1. The CDR3 sequence: CASSVRTGAGEKLFF. CDR3 coding DNA: TGTGCCAGCAGCGTAAGGACAGGGGCGGGTGAAAAACTGTTTTTT.